The following is a T cell receptor beta chain sequence with its context. The clone's antigen remains unknown. No base qualities exist here, and no much larger clone lies one base off it. From its cysteine to its phenylalanine, the CDR3 spans 13 amino acids. Only the CDR3 DNA is retained, 39 bases long and in frame from the first base. For this chain, trimming is 3 bases at the V end and 9 bases at the J end, and the number of junction bases without a gene match is 7. CDR1 and CDR2 are drawn from the germline V gene: WSHSY, SAAADI. These data originate in a study of shared clonotypes between healthy human individuals (dated by TCRdb to the early 2020s). Study-wide context: The cohort comprised two women and three men aged 18 to 49 years. For each donor, CD4 naive and CD4 memory were each run on three plates, CD8 naive on two plates, and CD8 memory on one plate. The study deeply sequenced blood TCR repertoires of five healthy adults to estimate repertoire size and the extent of clonotype sharing between individuals. To increase sequencing depth and limit assay-specific biases, TCR repertoire library preparation and sequencing were carried out by different laboratories using diverse techniques. Each donor's leukapheresis produced roughly between roughly 0.85 and 10 billion PBMCs. General findings and caveats noted by the study authors: Even with the large sequencing depth, rarefaction of the sorted-subset datasets indicated that sequencing was incomplete. Pairwise subsampling indicated that sequencing depth was expected to affect the degree of clonotype sharing among donors. About 4.5% of naive CD4, 3% to 4% of naive CD8, roughly 2.5% of memory CD4, and 0.4% of memory CD8 clonotypes were shared across several donors. Sampling was restricted to blood, and TCR repertoires in tissues likely differ from the TCR repertoires found in blood. The genetic and exposure-history diversity represented was limited by the small number of donors. Clonotypes shared by all four sorted-subset donors showed higher generation probabilities than non-shared clonotypes. Naive subsets generally had larger estimated clonotype richness than memory subsets did.

Donors were healthy HIV-negative adults with no recently reported acute infections or vaccinations. Every donor was a Caucasian adult living in Nashville, Tennessee, USA. CD4+ T cells were enriched by magnetic negative selection; naive cells were then positively selected on CD45RA, and the negative fraction formed the memory subset. After blood collection by leukapheresis, PBMCs were isolated using Ficoll-Histopaque density gradient centrifugation and then cryopreserved in the vapor phase of liquid nitrogen. Analytical flow cytometry was used to check the purity and quantity of each magnetically sorted T cell population. Each sorted fraction had its genomic DNA isolated and then quantified by UV absorbance on a Nanodrop 2000c. Using the deep immunoSEQ assay, multiplex PCR amplified TCR CDR3 regions from genomic DNA. Extracted genomic DNA from each cell subset was distributed evenly across all wells of several immunoSEQ 96-well plates, and each plate was treated as a replicate. For sorted subsets, each replicate PCR was loaded with around 220 ng genomic DNA, equivalent to 30,000 or so T cell genomes. Purified libraries were quantified with a Qubit 3.0 fluorometer, sized on a Bioanalyzer 2100, and re-quantified with the KAPA Library Quantification kit. Every immunoSEQ 96-well plate was sequenced on a dedicated single-read 150-cycle Illumina NextSeq 550 flow cell. On the authors' methods: Because the immunoSEQ output held only junctional sequences and lacked quality scores, the filtering could not match the filtering applied to full-length reads. Sequences were annotated with PyIR, a Python wrapper for IgBLAST v1.9, using IMGT germline references to assign V/J genes and CDR3. Reads were filtered out if the reads had weak V/J assignments (E-value above 1e-6), no CDR3, stop codons, out-of-frame junctions, or ambiguous translated residues. V3J clonotypes were defined as sequences sharing the same inferred V gene, J gene, and CDR3 amino acid sequence. The percentage overlap between two repertoires was calculated by dividing the number of shared unique clonotypes by the size of the smaller repertoire. Richness of each repertoire was evaluated using RTK rarefaction, the Chao1 estimator, and Recon v2.1 estimates of unobserved clonotypes. Generation probabilities for all TCRbeta clonotypes obtained by the gDNA method from several donors were computed using OLGA. Held by TCRdb, this immuneACCESS table contains in-frame sequences only and omits some clones. Under half of the omission traces to an unresolved V gene where checked; the cause of the rest is unknown. The D gene and trimming were derived from the DNA, and the V and J assignments and clone size from that table. This sample holds 550,000 to 850,000 clones; 72% were observed only once. The ten largest clones take up more than 1.5% of the sample.

The receptor comes from a woman in her twenties or thirties in good health. Sequences were obtained from memory CD4+ T cells sorted from blood. What the cell subset or site label conveys for this sample: CD45RA-negative fraction. Here the chain combines TRBV10-2 and TRBJ2-5, and 7 junction bases match TRBD1. The CDR3: CASSDDRALAQYF. The DNA is TGCGCCAGCAGTGACGACAGGGCTCTGGCCCAGTACTTC.